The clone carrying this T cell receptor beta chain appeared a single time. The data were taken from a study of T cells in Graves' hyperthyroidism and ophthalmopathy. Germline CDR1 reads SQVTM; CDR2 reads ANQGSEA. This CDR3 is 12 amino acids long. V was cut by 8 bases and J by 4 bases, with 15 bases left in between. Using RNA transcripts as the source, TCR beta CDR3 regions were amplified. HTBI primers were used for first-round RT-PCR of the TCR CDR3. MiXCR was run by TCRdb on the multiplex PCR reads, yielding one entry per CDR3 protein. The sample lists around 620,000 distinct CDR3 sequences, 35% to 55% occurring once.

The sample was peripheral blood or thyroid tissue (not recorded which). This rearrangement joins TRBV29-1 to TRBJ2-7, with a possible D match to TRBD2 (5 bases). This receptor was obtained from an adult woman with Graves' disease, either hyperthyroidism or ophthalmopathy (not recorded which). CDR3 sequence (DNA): TGCAGCTTAGTGGCTAGCAGGTACGAGCAGTACTTC. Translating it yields CSLVASRYEQYF.